The 32 T cell receptor beta chains listed next were all sequenced from one sample in a study of shared clonotypes between healthy human individuals. The protocol was immunoSEQ multiplex PCR, while the TCRdb copy is restricted to in-frame clones and leaves out a portion. This sample yields over 950,000 clones, of which about 80% are seen a single time; about 0.94% belongs to the top ten. The sample was memory CD4+ T cells from PBMCs. This sample's subset: CD45RA-negative fraction. The receptor source for this set is a man aged 18 to 29 in good health. Some clones in this sample may be carry-over from other donors' samples.

CDR3 sequence reads: CASSKVAGGGQSYNEQFF. The DNA for the CDR3 is TGTGCCAGCAGCAAAGTAGCGGGAGGGGGGCAATCCTACAATGAGCAGTTCTTC. V usage is TRBV11-2 and J usage is TRBJ2-1, with 11 positions matching TRBD2. This CDR3 has 18 residues. After removal of 5 bases from V and 1 base from J, the junction contained 10 bases not matched to a gene. Germline-derived CDR1 and CDR2 are SGHAT and FQNNGV.

This chain connects TRBV9 to TRBJ1-3; D is undetermined. The CDR3 sequence is 15 residues long. CDR1 and CDR2 (germline): SGDLS, YYNGEE. The V gene lost 3 bases and the J gene lost 1 base, with 11 bases spanning the gap. The CDR3 here is CASSAHLGSGNTIYF. In DNA form, the CDR3 reads TGTGCCAGCAGCGCGCACTTGGGGTCTGGAAACACCATATATTTT.

The V gene is TRBV6-6, the J gene TRBJ2-1; 9 nucleotides match TRBD2. This CDR3 comprises 13 residues. CDR1 is MNHNY, CDR2 SVGAGI, per germline (reference sequence). V was pared by 6 bases and J by 9 bases, with 6 bases of the junction left unmatched. The CDR3 sequence is CASRRREGPEQFF. The CDR3 bases are TGTGCCAGCAGGCGGCGGGAGGGCCCTGAGCAGTTCTTC.

This clone has ten or more counts. The chain has TRBV5-1 and TRBJ1-2; 8 nucleotides line up with TRBD1. Trimming cost V 0 bases and J 4 bases; bases outside gene matches: 2. Germline lookup yields CDR1 SGHRS and CDR2 YFSETQ. CDR3 length equals 14 residues. The CDR3 DNA is TGCGCCAGCAGCTTGGAGGGACAGGTCTATGGCTACACCTTC. This gives the protein CASSLEGQVYGYTF. The full variable domain, completed using reference TRBV5-1 and TRBJ1-2, is KAGVTQTPRYLIKTRGQQVTLSCSPISGHRSVSWYQQTPGQGLQFLFEYFSETQRNKGNFPGRFSGRQFSNSRSEMNVSTLELGDSALYLCASSLEGQVYGYTFGSGTRLTVV.

V usage is TRBV2 and J usage is TRBJ1-2; 7 positions agree with TRBD1. The CDR3 is 16 residues long. Germline V gene sequence: CDR1 SNHLY, CDR2 FYNNEI. V was pared by 3 bases and J by 3 bases, with 10 bases of the junction left unmatched. The CDR3 nucleotides read TGTGCCAGCAGTGATTTTCGGGGACAGAATGACTATGGCTACACCTTC. Protein product: CASSDFRGQNDYGYTF.

This clone was seen ten or more times. The rearrangement joins TRBV29-1 to TRBJ1-2, with D hard to call. The V end lost 6 bases, the J end lost 5 bases, and 13 bases lay between the germline ends. The length of the CDR3 is 12 residues. CDR1 is SQVTM and CDR2 is ANQGSEA in the germline V gene. The CDR3: CSVFSVPYGYTF. The CDR3 DNA is TGCAGCGTGTTCTCTGTCCCGTATGGCTACACCTTC.

Regarding this clone: The identical CDR3 is also encoded by other nucleotide sequences in the sample. The chain links TRBV5-1 to TRBJ1-4, with 8 bases matching TRBD1. The CDR3 is 14 amino acids. V shed 2 bases and J 7 bases; nucleotides not matched to a gene: 4. The germline V gene has CDR1 SGHRS and CDR2 YFSETQ. In DNA, the CDR3 is TGCGCCAGCAGCTTCACAGGGGGTGGTGAAAAACTGTTTTTT. Amino acids: CASSFTGGGEKLFF.

V usage is TRBV5-4 and J usage is TRBJ2-5, with 8 nucleotides matching TRBD2. V shed 4 bases and J 5 bases; nucleotides not matched to a gene: 4. Germline assignment: CDR1 SGHNT and CDR2 YYREEE (reference sequence). This CDR3 is built from 13 residues. CDR3 DNA sequence: TGTGCCAGCAGCCTGACTAGCGTGGAGACCCAGTACTTC. It is translated as CASSLTSVETQYF.

The chain combines TRBV15 with TRBJ1-5; D remains unclear. The CDR3 has 13 residues. Per the germline V gene, CDR1 is LNHNV and CDR2 is YYDKDF (reference sequence). Trimming took off 3 bases at V and 7 bases at J, with 10 bases between the two ends. CDR3 bases: TGTGCCACCAGCAGGGCCCGCGCCCAGCCCCAGCATTTT. Its translation: CATSRARAQPQHF.

Remarks on this clone: This CDR3 is also generated by other DNA sequences in the sample. The V and J genes are TRBV5-1 and TRBJ2-2; D is uncertain. The germline V gene encodes CDR1 SGHRS and CDR2 YFSETQ. Between the trimmed V and J ends, which lost 0 bases and 1 base, there was a span of 4 bases. The CDR3 has 14 amino acids. This CDR3 reads CASSLVVNTGELFF. The DNA of the CDR3 is TGCGCCAGCAGCTTGGTAGTGAACACCGGGGAGCTGTTTTTT. Complete variable domain (other parts from reference TRBV5-1 and TRBJ2-2): KAGVTQTPRYLIKTRGQQVTLSCSPISGHRSVSWYQQTPGQGLQFLFEYFSETQRNKGNFPGRFSGRQFSNSRSEMNVSTLELGDSALYLCASSLVVNTGELFFGEGSRLTVL.

This clone was counted between two and nine times. The chain links TRBV28 to TRBJ1-2, with D uncertain. Trimming took off 4 bases at V and 0 bases at J, with 15 bases between the two ends. The CDR3 loop spans 16 amino acids. Germline V gene sequence: CDR1 MDHEN, CDR2 SYDVKM. The CDR3 DNA is TGTGCCAGCAGTTCCCCCTCGGGGAGACCTAACTATGGCTACACCTTC. Its protein is CASSSPSGRPNYGYTF.

The genes are TRBV4-1 and TRBJ2-2; 8 bases match TRBD2. The trim removed 0 bases at V and 3 bases at J, leaving 9 bases unmatched. The CDR3 spans 18 residues. Germline CDR1 reads MGHRA; CDR2 reads YSYEKL. The CDR3, as DNA: TGCGCCAGCAGCCAAGATCGCCGCCGGGAGGGGTACACCGGGGAGCTGTTTTTT. It translates to CASSQDRRREGYTGELFF.

V usage is TRBV6-5 and J usage is TRBJ2-3; D remains ambiguous. CDR3 size: 14 residues. The V gene's germline CDR1 is MNHEY and CDR2 SVGAGI. Trimming shortened V by 6 bases and J by 1 base, and 11 bases separated the two germline ends. The chain's CDR3 is CASSLVSGTDTQYF. The CDR3 DNA is TGTGCCAGCAGCCTAGTGTCGGGCACAGATACGCAGTATTTT.

This clone was seen a single time. The sample carries other DNA sequences with the same CDR3. This chain uses TRBV19 with TRBJ2-4, with 7 bases lining up with TRBD1. Trimming removed 6 bases from V and 0 bases from J; junction bases left unmatched: 8. This CDR3 is 16 amino acids long. Per germline, CDR1 LNHDA and CDR2 SQIVND (reference sequence). The CDR3 sequence: CASSSTGVLAKNIQYF. In DNA form, the CDR3 reads TGTGCCAGTAGCTCAACAGGGGTACTAGCCAAAAACATTCAGTACTTC.

The rearrangement joins TRBV4-3 to TRBJ2-5; D is undetermined. Germline V gene lookup returns CDR1 LGHNA and CDR2 YSLEER. This CDR3 is built from 14 residues. Trimming removed 0 bases from V and 5 bases from J, with 10 bases in between. In DNA form, the CDR3 reads TGCGCCAGCAGCCAAGAGGGGTCAAGGGAGACCCAGTACTTC. Its protein is CASSQEGSRETQYF.

The chain has TRBV5-4 and TRBJ2-5; 7 nucleotides match TRBD2. V gave up 1 base and J gave up 2 bases; unmatched junction bases: 2. The CDR3 has 14 amino acids. Germline V lookup: CDR1 SGHNT, CDR2 YYREEE (reference sequence). CDR3 loop: CASSLTSVQETQYF. The CDR3 coding sequence is TGTGCCAGCAGCTTGACTAGCGTACAAGAGACCCAGTACTTC.

The chain uses TRBV2 and TRBJ1-2; tentative D call: TRBD1 (6 bases). Germline V gives CDR1 SNHLY, CDR2 FYNNEI. The CDR3 is made up of 15 amino acids. The V end lost 2 bases, the J end lost 6 bases, and 16 bases lay between the germline ends. The CDR3 sequence is CASSELGGYSDGYTF. In DNA, the CDR3 is TGTGCCAGCAGTGAACTTGGGGGCTACTCAGATGGCTACACCTTC.

The rearrangement links TRBV6-1 to TRBJ2-1; D gene ambiguous. The V and J ends lost 7 bases and 0 bases respectively, with 13 bases between them. The V gene's germline CDR1 is MNHNS and CDR2 SASEGT. CDR3 length: 15 residues. CDR3 region: CASKYRTPSYNEQFF. In nucleotides, the CDR3 is TGTGCCAGCAAGTATCGTACCCCCTCCTACAATGAGCAGTTCTTC.

The gene calls are TRBV5-1 and TRBJ2-7, with D perhaps matching TRBD1 (5 bases). V was cut by 0 bases and J by 2 bases, with 9 bases left in between. CDR1 SGHRS and CDR2 YFSETQ come from the germline V gene. This CDR3 region has 14 residues. In DNA form, the CDR3 reads TGCGCCAGCAGCTTGGCAGGGTTTACCTACGAGCAGTACTTC. It specifies CASSLAGFTYEQYF. The full variable domain, its missing parts supplied by reference TRBV5-1 and TRBJ2-7, is KAGVTQTPRYLIKTRGQQVTLSCSPISGHRSVSWYQQTPGQGLQFLFEYFSETQRNKGNFPGRFSGRQFSNSRSEMNVSTLELGDSALYLCASSLAGFTYEQYFGPGTRLTVT.

The rearrangement joins TRBV5-4 to TRBJ2-1; 9 nucleotides align to TRBD2. Per germline, CDR1 SGHNT and CDR2 YYREEE (reference sequence). This CDR3 region has 14 residues. The V gene end was trimmed by 4 bases and the J gene end by 6 bases; junction bases not matched to a gene: 5. This CDR3 is CASSPGLAFNEQFF. CDR3 DNA: TGTGCCAGCAGCCCAGGACTAGCGTTCAATGAGCAGTTCTTC.

This chain connects TRBV7-2 to TRBJ1-2; tentatively, D is TRBD1 (6 bases). V lost 0 bases to trimming and J lost 4 bases, with 12 bases between them. This CDR3 has 15 residues. The germline gives CDR1 SGHTA, CDR2 FQGNSA. Written as DNA, the CDR3 is TGTGCCAGCAGCTTAGCGGGGGGGCGGAGCTATGGCTACACCTTC. Translation gives CASSLAGGRSYGYTF.

On this clone: Other nucleotide sequences from this sample produce the same CDR3. The chain links TRBV10-3 to TRBJ1-4, with D possibly TRBD1 on 6 matching bases. Germline V lookup: CDR1 ENHRY, CDR2 SYGVKD. The CDR3 is 13 residues long. The V end lost 5 bases, the J end lost 5 bases, and 9 bases lay between the germline ends. The CDR3 DNA reads TGTGCCATCAGTAGAGGGGGGAATGAAAAACTGTTTTTT. Protein: CAISRGGNEKLFF.

The rearrangement uses TRBV6-1 and TRBJ1-2, with D uncertain. The germline gives CDR1 MNHNS, CDR2 SASEGT. V lost 11 bases to trimming and J lost 2 bases, with 18 bases between them. CDR3 length: 14 amino acids. DNA for the CDR3: TGTGCCTCCCAGTCGGAACAGAAGAACTATGGCTACACCTTC. It translates to CASQSEQKNYGYTF.

This rearrangement joins TRBV5-4 to TRBJ2-1; D may match TRBD1 or TRBD2 (6 bases each). The CDR3 has 17 amino acids. V dropped 5 bases and J dropped 2 bases, with 20 bases sitting between them. CDR1 and CDR2 (germline): SGHNT, YYREEE (reference sequence). DNA of the CDR3: TGTGCCAGCAGGTCGGGAGCCGGGACAACCACCTACAATGAGCAGTTCTTC. Amino acids: CASRSGAGTTTYNEQFF.

The chain uses TRBV15 and TRBJ2-1, with 10 positions matching TRBD2. This CDR3 comprises 16 residues. The V gene end was trimmed by 0 bases and the J gene end by 4 bases; junction bases not matched to a gene: 3. Germline-derived CDR1 and CDR2 are LNHNV and YYDKDF (reference sequence). CDR3 sequence reads: CATSREPSGSYNEQFF. The CDR3 DNA reads TGTGCCACCAGCAGAGAGCCTAGCGGGAGTTACAATGAGCAGTTCTTC.

This chain connects TRBV5-3 to TRBJ1-2; no reliable D call. TRBV5-3 is labeled an ORF, and its function is uncertain. The length of the CDR3 is 14 residues. V lost 4 bases and J lost 4, with 14 bases in between. The CDR3 protein is CARSPRDFSYGYTF. The DNA for the CDR3 is TGTGCCAGAAGCCCCCGGGATTTTTCCTATGGCTACACCTTC.

CDR3 in amino acids: CSAGHEDTQYF. DNA of the CDR3: TGCAGTGCTGGACATGAAGATACGCAGTATTTT. The chain carries TRBV20-1 and TRBJ2-3; D perhaps matches TRBD1 (5 bases). Germline loops: CDR1 DFQATT, CDR2 SNEGSKA (reference sequence). The CDR3 loop spans 11 amino acids. Between the trimmed V and J ends, which lost 5 bases and 5 bases, there was a span of 8 bases.

The chain joins TRBV28 to TRBJ1-1, with D uncertain. Germline V lookup: CDR1 MDHEN, CDR2 SYDVKM. The CDR3 extends over 15 amino acids. The V and J ends lost 4 bases and 1 base respectively, with 13 bases between them. The CDR3 nucleotides are TGTGCCAGCAGTTCACACGGCACAGCGAACACTGAAGCTTTCTTT. It codes for CASSSHGTANTEAFF.

This clone was seen a handful of times. The CDR3 nucleotides are TGTGCCAGTGGCAACAGAAACACTGAAGCTTTCTTT. It yields the protein CASGNRNTEAFF. J is TRBJ1-1 and V is TRBV19; D is ambiguous. The CDR3 covers 12 residues. V lost 8 bases to trimming and J lost 2 bases, with 9 bases between them. Germline V gives CDR1 LNHDA, CDR2 SQIVND (reference sequence).

J is TRBJ2-1 and V is TRBV2, with 8 bases matching TRBD2. CDR1 is SNHLY, CDR2 FYNNEI, per germline. The CDR3 consists of 14 residues. With V trimmed by 6 bases and J by 4 bases, 5 bases remained unmatched. CDR3 DNA: TGTGCCAGCAGCACTAGCGGATATTACAATGAGCAGTTCTTC. It specifies CASSTSGYYNEQFF.

The V gene is TRBV30, the J gene TRBJ2-7, with 11 nucleotides matching TRBD1. This CDR3 is 14 amino acids long. Germline V gene sequence: CDR1 GTSNPN, CDR2 SVGIG (reference sequence). J lost 4 bases, V lost 5 bases, and 7 bases had no gene match. Here the CDR3 reads CAWGRTGGYYEQYF. The CDR3 DNA reads TGTGCCTGGGGACGGACAGGGGGCTATTACGAGCAGTACTTC.

To note about this clone: A much larger clone is a single base away; this may be a read error. The V and J genes are TRBV11-1 and TRBJ2-3; D remains unclear. CDR3 length equals 13 residues. Germline CDR1 and CDR2: SGHAT and FQDESV (reference sequence). Trimming took off 6 bases at V and 0 bases at J, with 7 bases between the two ends. CDR3 sequence (DNA): TGTGCCAGCAGTTTCGACAGCACAGATACGCAGTATTTT. Protein: CASSFDSTDTQYF.